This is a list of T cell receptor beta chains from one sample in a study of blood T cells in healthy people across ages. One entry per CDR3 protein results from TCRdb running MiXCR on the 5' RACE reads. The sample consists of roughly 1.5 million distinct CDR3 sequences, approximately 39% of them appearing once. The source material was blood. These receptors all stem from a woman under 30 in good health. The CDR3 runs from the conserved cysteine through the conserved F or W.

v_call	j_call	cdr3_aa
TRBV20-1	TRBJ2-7	CSAKVASSYEQYF
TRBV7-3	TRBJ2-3	CASSPVGQGATDTQYF
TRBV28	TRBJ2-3	CASSVRLAGTDTQYF
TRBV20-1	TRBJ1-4	CSATDRGNEKLFF
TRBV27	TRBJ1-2	CASMTWGGGYGYTF
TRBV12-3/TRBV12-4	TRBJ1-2	CASSIRGVDYGYTF
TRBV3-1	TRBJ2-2	CASSPRVGAGGELFF
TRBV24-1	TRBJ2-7	CATSDLGLSGDYEQYF
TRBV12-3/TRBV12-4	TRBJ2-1	CASSLYGAGSPSYNEQFF
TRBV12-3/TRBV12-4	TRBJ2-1	CASSVGEPNEQFF
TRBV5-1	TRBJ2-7	CASRPLQLAAYEQYF
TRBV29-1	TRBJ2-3	CSVSGTSGGVTDTQYF
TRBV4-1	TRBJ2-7	CASSQVQGVEQYF
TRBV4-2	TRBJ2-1	CASSQDGTMGEEQFF
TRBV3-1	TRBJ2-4	CASSLFQTKNIQYF
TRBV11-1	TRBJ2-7	CASSRITETGTSKYEQYF
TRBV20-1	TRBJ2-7	CSASLASGRYEQYF
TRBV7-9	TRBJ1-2	CASSRGTGNYGYTF
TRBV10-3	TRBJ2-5	CAISESPSVETQYF
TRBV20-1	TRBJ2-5	CSARVPGEQYF
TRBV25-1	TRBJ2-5	CASRGDRGSRRVGDEQYF
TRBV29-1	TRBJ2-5	CSARRVGAETQYF
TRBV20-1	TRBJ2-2	CSATSPTNTGELFF
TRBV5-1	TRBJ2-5	CASSFVVQETQYF
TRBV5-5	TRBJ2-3	CASSPGQGNTDTQYF
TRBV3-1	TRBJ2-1	CASSQVLASWVNEQFF
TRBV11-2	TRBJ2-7	CASSPQGGVGEQYF
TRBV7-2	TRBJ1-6	CASSATGTLPLGALHF
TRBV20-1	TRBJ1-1	CSASRGPLNTEAFF
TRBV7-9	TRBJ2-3	CASSNPPTDTQYF
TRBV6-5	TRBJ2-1	CASTRGTGVYEQFF
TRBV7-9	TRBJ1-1	CASSYDRGQGTEAFF
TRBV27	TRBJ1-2	CASSLGGQGSGYTF
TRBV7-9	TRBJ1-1	CASGDRAVDTEAFF
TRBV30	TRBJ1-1	CAWSLGMAEAFF
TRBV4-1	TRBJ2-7	CAGSQDTQYEQYF
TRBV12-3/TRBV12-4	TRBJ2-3	CASSIAPDTQYF
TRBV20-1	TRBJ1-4	CSASPPSGALEKLFF
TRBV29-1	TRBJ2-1	CSVEGQIRNEQFF
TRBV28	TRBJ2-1	CASSFLITISGRSGNEQFF
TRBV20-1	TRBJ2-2	CSARDSGWGLNTGELFF
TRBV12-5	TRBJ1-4	CASGRGGVCEKLFF
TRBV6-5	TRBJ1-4	CASSYYLGGELFF
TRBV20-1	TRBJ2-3	CSAKPGQGADTQYF
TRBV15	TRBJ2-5	CATSNLDRVGGETQYF
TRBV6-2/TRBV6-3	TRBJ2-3	CASSLWTFTDTQYF
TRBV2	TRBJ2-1	CATRRASGSNEQFF
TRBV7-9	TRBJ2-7	CASSLEREYSYEQYF
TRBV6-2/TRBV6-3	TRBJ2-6	CASSYGGAGANVLTF
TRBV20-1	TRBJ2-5	CSAIAGASSETQYF
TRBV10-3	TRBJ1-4	CAIRGGTENEKLFF
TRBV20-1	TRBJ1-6	CSARQAPSSYNAPLHF
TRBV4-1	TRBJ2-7	CASSQAPGQIYEQYF